These T cell receptor beta chains were read from a single sample in a study of identical twins. TCRdb used MiXCR to reprocess the 5' RACE reads, holding one entry per CDR3 protein. The repertoire holds about 480,000 distinct CDR3 sequences, with 12% to 15% as singletons. The sample also formed part of further work on yellow fever vaccine responses in identical twins.

Sequenced sample: CD4+ T cells sorted from blood. Receptor source: a woman aged 18 to 35 in good health. CDR3s include the opening cysteine and the closing phenylalanine or tryptophan. A D gene is named only where the DNA matches it firmly. Only part of the rows carry a size: once, few, many, or a class if the clone is expanded.

d_gene: TRBD1
j_gene: TRBJ2-7
abundance: many
v_gene: TRBV20-1
CDR3nt: TGCAGTGCACCGCCGACAGGGAAACCCTCCTACGAGCAGTACTTC
CDR3aa: CSAPPTGKPSYEQYF

d_gene: TRBD2
j_gene: TRBJ2-1
abundance: few
v_gene: TRBV6-2/TRBV6-3
CDR3nt: TGTGCCAGCAGTTACGGGACTAGCGGGAGGGCATCCTACAATGAGCAGTTCTTC
CDR3aa: CASSYGTSGRASYNEQFF

d_gene: TRBD1
j_gene: TRBJ2-5
abundance: .
v_gene: TRBV7-7
CDR3nt: TGTGCTAGCAGCTTTACAGGGGAACCCAGGGAGACCCAGTACTTC
CDR3aa: CASSFTGEPRETQYF

d_gene: .
j_gene: TRBJ2-2
abundance: .
v_gene: TRBV24-1
CDR3nt: TGTGCCACCAGTGATTTGGCAGAACTCGGGACCGGGGAGCTGTTTTTT
CDR3aa: CATSDLAELGTGELFF

d_gene: .
j_gene: TRBJ2-5
abundance: .
v_gene: TRBV18
CDR3nt: TGTGCCAGCTCCCCCCTTTACAGGGACACAGAGACCCAGTACTTC
CDR3aa: CASSPLYRDTETQYF

d_gene: .
j_gene: TRBJ2-1
abundance: .
v_gene: TRBV7-3
CDR3nt: TGTGCCAGCAGCCCAAACTACTACAATGAGCAGTTCTTC
CDR3aa: CASSPNYYNEQFF

d_gene: .
j_gene: TRBJ2-1
abundance: few
v_gene: TRBV6-2/TRBV6-3
CDR3nt: TGTGCCAGCAGTTACATGGTGTCACTCTCCTACAATGAGCAGTTCTTC
CDR3aa: CASSYMVSLSYNEQFF

d_gene: .
j_gene: TRBJ2-2
abundance: .
v_gene: TRBV3-1
CDR3nt: TGTGCCAGCAGCCAAGCCCTCCAGGGGGAGCTGTTTTTT
CDR3aa: CASSQALQGELFF

d_gene: TRBD1
j_gene: TRBJ2-1
abundance: .
v_gene: TRBV5-1
CDR3nt: TGCGCCAGCAGCTTGGGCATGCACAGGGGGTACAATGAGCAGTTCTTC
CDR3aa: CASSLGMHRGYNEQFF

d_gene: TRBD2
j_gene: TRBJ2-7
abundance: few
v_gene: TRBV10-2
CDR3nt: TGCGCCAGCAGTGCGACTAGCGGGAGTTCCCGCGCTTACGAGCAGTACTTC
CDR3aa: CASSATSGSSRAYEQYF

d_gene: TRBD2
j_gene: TRBJ2-1
abundance: .
v_gene: TRBV12-5
CDR3nt: TGTGCTAGTGCCGGGGTGACTAGCGGGAATAACAATGAGCAGTTCTTC
CDR3aa: CASAGVTSGNNNEQFF

d_gene: TRBD1
j_gene: TRBJ2-7
abundance: few
v_gene: TRBV20-1
CDR3nt: TGCAGTGCCATCCCACCGGACAGGGGACCGGGCGAGCAGTACTTC
CDR3aa: CSAIPPDRGPGEQYF

d_gene: .
j_gene: TRBJ2-5
abundance: .
v_gene: TRBV4-2
CDR3nt: TGTGCCAGCAGCCTCGGGACGCCGAACCAAGAGACCCAGTACTTC
CDR3aa: CASSLGTPNQETQYF

d_gene: .
j_gene: TRBJ2-6
abundance: few
v_gene: TRBV29-1
CDR3nt: TGCAGCGTTGCGGGAGATAGCTCATCTGGGGCCAACGTCCTGACTTTC
CDR3aa: CSVAGDSSSGANVLTF

d_gene: .
j_gene: TRBJ2-1
abundance: .
v_gene: TRBV5-6
CDR3nt: TGTGCCAGCAGCTTAGGACTACTGTTGAGTGAGCAGTTCTTC
CDR3aa: CASSLGLLLSEQFF

d_gene: .
j_gene: TRBJ2-5
abundance: .
v_gene: TRBV6-2/TRBV6-3
CDR3nt: TGTGCCAGCAGTAATCTTTACCGCGGACGGGGAGAGACCCAGTACTTC
CDR3aa: CASSNLYRGRGETQYF

d_gene: .
j_gene: TRBJ2-1
abundance: many
v_gene: TRBV5-1
CDR3nt: TGCGCCAGCAGCTCGGTAGTCTACAATGAGCAGTTCTTC
CDR3aa: CASSSVVYNEQFF

d_gene: TRBD2
j_gene: TRBJ2-3
abundance: many
v_gene: TRBV7-3
CDR3nt: TGTGCCAGCAGCCGGGACTATTCCCCCAGCACAGATACGCAGTATTTT
CDR3aa: CASSRDYSPSTDTQYF

d_gene: TRBD1
j_gene: TRBJ2-7
abundance: .
v_gene: TRBV6-5
CDR3nt: TGTGCCAGCCAGGACAGGTTCTACGAGCAGTACTTC
CDR3aa: CASQDRFYEQYF

d_gene: .
j_gene: TRBJ2-3
abundance: .
v_gene: TRBV5-1
CDR3nt: TGCGCCAGCGGAGAAGGGGGCACAGATACGCAGTATTTT
CDR3aa: CASGEGGTDTQYF

d_gene: .
j_gene: TRBJ1-2
abundance: few
v_gene: TRBV15
CDR3nt: TGTGCCACCAGCAGAGGCGGGTATGGCTACACCTTC
CDR3aa: CATSRGGYGYTF

d_gene: .
j_gene: TRBJ2-1
abundance: few
v_gene: TRBV11-1
CDR3nt: TGTGCCAGCAGCTTAAGTCCTAGCAGAAACAATGAGCAGTTCTTC
CDR3aa: CASSLSPSRNNEQFF

d_gene: .
j_gene: TRBJ1-1
abundance: many
v_gene: TRBV12-3/TRBV12-4
CDR3nt: TGTGCCAGCAGTTTCTCTATGAACACTGAAGCTTTCTTT
CDR3aa: CASSFSMNTEAFF

d_gene: .
j_gene: TRBJ2-5
abundance: .
v_gene: TRBV5-5
CDR3nt: TGTGCCAGCAGCTTGGGGTTCGCTGGCCAAGAGACCCAGTACTTC
CDR3aa: CASSLGFAGQETQYF

d_gene: TRBD2
j_gene: TRBJ2-7
abundance: .
v_gene: TRBV7-3
CDR3nt: TGTGCCAGTGGACTAGCGGGGGGGCCTATCTACGAGCAGTACTTC
CDR3aa: CASGLAGGPIYEQYF

d_gene: TRBD1
j_gene: TRBJ2-7
abundance: .
v_gene: TRBV14
CDR3nt: TGTGCCAGCAGCTCCATACCTAAACATCCGGGACAGGGCGTCCACGAGCAGTACTTC
CDR3aa: CASSSIPKHPGQGVHEQYF

d_gene: .
j_gene: TRBJ1-2
abundance: .
v_gene: TRBV7-2
CDR3nt: TGTGCCAGCAGCCTCGAGGTTCCCAGCCCTGGCTACACCTTC
CDR3aa: CASSLEVPSPGYTF

d_gene: TRBD2
j_gene: TRBJ2-7
abundance: .
v_gene: TRBV6-1
CDR3nt: TGTGCCAGCAGTGCCACTAGCGTTCGCACCTACGAGCAGTACTTC
CDR3aa: CASSATSVRTYEQYF